This paragraph reports one T cell receptor beta chain. This sample is part of a study of cytomegalovirus exposure and HLA in healthy donors. The PCR contained 60 Vbeta and 13 Jbeta primers. TCRdb keeps only in-frame clones here, not all; method: immunoSEQ multiplex PCR. The sample has just over 150,000 clones; around 72% are singletons. CDR3 size: 17 residues. V lost 0 bases and J lost 5; bases outside the gene matches: 3. The germline V gene encodes CDR1 SGHTA and CDR2 FQGNSA. The source material was PBMCs. The sequence came from a man between 40 and 49 years old in good health and CMV-seropositive. This chain joins TRBV7-2 and TRBJ2-5, with TRBD2 identical over 16 bases. The CDR3 reads CASSLARGLAGGETQYF. Written as DNA, the CDR3 is TGTGCCAGCAGCTTAGCAAGGGGACTAGCGGGGGGGGAGACCCAGTACTTC.